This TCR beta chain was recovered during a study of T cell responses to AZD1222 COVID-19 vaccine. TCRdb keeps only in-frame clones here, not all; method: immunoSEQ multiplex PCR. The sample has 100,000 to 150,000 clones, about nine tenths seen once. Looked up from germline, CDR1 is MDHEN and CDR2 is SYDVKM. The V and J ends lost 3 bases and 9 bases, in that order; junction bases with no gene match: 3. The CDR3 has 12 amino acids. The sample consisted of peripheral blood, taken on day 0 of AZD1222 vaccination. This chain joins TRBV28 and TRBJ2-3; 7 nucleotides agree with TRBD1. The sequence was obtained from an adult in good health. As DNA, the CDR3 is TGTGCCAGCAGTTTGACAGGGATCACGCAGTATTTT. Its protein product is CASSLTGITQYF.